This entry lists 2 T cell receptor beta chains sequenced from one sample in a study of early T cells in non-severe SARS-CoV-2 infection. From the 5' RACE reads, TCRdb called clonotypes with MiXCR, one entry per CDR3 protein. In the table there are tens of thousands of distinct CDR3 sequences, 14% of which are singletons. This material consisted of whole blood, taken at baseline. These receptors were obtained from an adult who was a healthcare worker with PCR-confirmed SARS-CoV-2 infection or an uninfected control (not recorded which).

The chain couples TRBV12-5 to TRBJ2-2; no definite D call. V gave up 2 bases and J gave up 0 bases, with 4 bases separating them. CDR3 size: 14 residues. CDR1 and CDR2 from the germline V gene are LGHNT and FRNRAP. The CDR3 reads CASGLSANTGELFF. The DNA of the CDR3 is TGTGCTAGTGGTTTGTCAGCGAACACCGGGGAGCTGTTTTTT.

This clonotype was seen repeatedly, ten times or more. The V call is TRBV15, the J call TRBJ2-1; 11 nucleotides line up with TRBD1. CDR3 length: 16 residues. Germline trimming cut 4 bases from V and 0 bases from J; bases unmatched to any gene: 2. The germline V gene encodes CDR1 LNHNV and CDR2 YYDKDF (reference sequence). CDR3 DNA: TGTGCCACCAGCACCGGACAGGGGGCCTCCTACAATGAGCAGTTCTTC. Translating gives CATSTGQGASYNEQFF. Full variable domain (missing parts from reference TRBV15 and TRBJ2-1): DAMVIQNPRYQVTQFGKPVTLSCSQTLNHNVMYWYQQKSSQAPKLLFHYYDKDFNNEADTPDNFQSRRPNTSFCFLDIRSPGLGDTAMYLCATSTGQGASYNEQFFGPGTRLTVL.